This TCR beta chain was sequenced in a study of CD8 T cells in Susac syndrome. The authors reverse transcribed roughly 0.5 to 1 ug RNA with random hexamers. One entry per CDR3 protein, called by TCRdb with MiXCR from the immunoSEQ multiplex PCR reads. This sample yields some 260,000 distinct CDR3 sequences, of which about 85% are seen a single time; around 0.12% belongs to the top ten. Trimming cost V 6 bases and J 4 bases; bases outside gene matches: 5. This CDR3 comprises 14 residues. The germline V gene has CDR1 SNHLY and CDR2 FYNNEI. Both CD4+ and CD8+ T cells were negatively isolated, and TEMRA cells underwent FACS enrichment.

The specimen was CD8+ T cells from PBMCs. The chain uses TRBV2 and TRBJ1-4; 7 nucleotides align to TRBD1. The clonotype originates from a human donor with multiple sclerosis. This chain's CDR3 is CASRGQAFNEKLFF. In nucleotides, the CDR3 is TGTGCCAGCAGAGGACAGGCCTTTAATGAAAAACTGTTTTTT.